The present T cell receptor beta chain was sequenced within a study of T cells in Graves' hyperthyroidism and ophthalmopathy. Background on the study: Peripheral blood specimens were obtained at initial diagnosis, prior to any treatment.

CDR3 size: 15 residues. Germline V gene lookup returns CDR1 SGDLS and CDR2 YYNGEE. Trimming shortened V by 4 bases and J by 3 bases, and 17 bases separated the two germline ends. Each patient was aged 18 to 65 and had newly diagnosed hyperthyroidism of under 2 months' duration. Clinical symptoms, serum thyroxine and TRAb, thyroid ultrasound and orbital computed tomography were used for the diagnoses. RNA transcripts provided the source from which TCR beta CDR3 regions were amplified. RT-PCR in the first round (using the HTBI primer set) targeted the TCR CDR3. TCRdb independently ran MiXCR on the multiplex PCR reads; one entry per CDR3 protein. Of about 400,000 distinct CDR3 sequences in the sample, approximately 13% were seen once. This clonotype was seen ten or more times.

Sequenced material: blood. This TCR was recovered from a woman between 18 and 29 years old with Graves' hyperthyroidism. The J gene is TRBJ2-7, the V gene TRBV9, with a weak D call TRBD2 (5 bases). The CDR3 loop is CASSKGSGIYYEQYF. The CDR3 DNA reads as TGTGCCAGCAGCAAAGGGAGTGGGATTTACTACGAGCAGTACTTC. Based on the CDR3 plus reference TRBV9 and TRBJ2-7, the full variable domain is DSGVTQTPKHLITATGQRVTLRCSPRSGDLSVYWYQQSLDQGLQFLIQYYNGEERAKGNILERFSAQQFPDLHSELNLSSLELGDSALYFCASSKGSGIYYEQYFGPGTRLTVT.